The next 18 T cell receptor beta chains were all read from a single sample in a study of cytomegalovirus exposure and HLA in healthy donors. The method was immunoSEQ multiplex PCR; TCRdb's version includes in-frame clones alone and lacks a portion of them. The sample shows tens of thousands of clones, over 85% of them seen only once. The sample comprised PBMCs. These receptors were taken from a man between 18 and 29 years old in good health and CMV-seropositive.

As DNA, the CDR3 is TGCAGCGTTTCCTGGACAGGGTCATACGAGCAGTACTTC. This sequence encodes CSVSWTGSYEQYF. V gene TRBV29-1 combines with J gene TRBJ2-7, with 8 bases aligning to TRBD1. CDR1 and CDR2 from the germline V gene are SQVTM and ANQGSEA. This CDR3 is built from 13 residues. The ends lost 5 bases at V and 4 bases at J; junction bases unmatched: 7.

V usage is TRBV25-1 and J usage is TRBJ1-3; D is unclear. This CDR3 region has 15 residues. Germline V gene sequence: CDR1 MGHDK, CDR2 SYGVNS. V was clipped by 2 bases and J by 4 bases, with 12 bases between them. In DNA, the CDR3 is TGTGCCAGCAGTGAAGGACTCCTGGGAGGAAACACCATATATTTT. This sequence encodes CASSEGLLGGNTIYF.

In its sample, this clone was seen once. CDR3 sequence (DNA): TGTGCCAGCAGCGACACAGGGCGTCCACCCCTCCACTTT. Its protein is CASSDTGRPPLHF. This chain joins TRBV5-4 and TRBJ1-6; D may be TRBD1 (6 bases). V gave up 4 bases and J gave up 11 bases, with 13 bases separating them. CDR3 length: 13 residues. In germline, CDR1 is SGHNT, CDR2 YYREEE (reference sequence).

The CDR3 DNA sequence: TGCGCCAGCAGCCCGACAGGGGGGGACTACGAGCAGTACTTC. It specifies CASSPTGGDYEQYF. The V call is TRBV5-1, the J call TRBJ2-7; 9 nucleotides line up with TRBD1. Germline assignment: CDR1 SGHRS and CDR2 YFSETQ. J lost 3 bases, V lost 4 bases, and 5 bases had no gene match. The CDR3 is 14 residues long.

CDR3 loop: CAISDPPGEGEKLFF. CDR3 sequence (DNA): TGTGCCATCAGTGACCCGCCAGGGGAGGGTGAAAAACTGTTTTTT. This chain joins TRBV10-3 and TRBJ1-4, with D perhaps matching TRBD1 (6 bases). Germline V gene lookup returns CDR1 ENHRY and CDR2 SYGVKD. CDR3 length: 15 residues. The V and J ends lost 3 bases and 7 bases respectively, with 15 bases between them.

CDR3 residues: CASSPGLGLNTEAFF. The CDR3 DNA reads as TGTGCCAGCAGCCCGGGACTGGGGTTGAACACTGAAGCTTTCTTT. The chain employs TRBV7-9 and TRBJ1-1; perhaps TRBD1 as D (5 bases). The CDR3 spans 15 residues. With 5 bases removed from V and 0 bases from J, the gap between germline ends came to 13 bases. Germline values: CDR1 SEHNR, CDR2 FQNEAQ (reference sequence).

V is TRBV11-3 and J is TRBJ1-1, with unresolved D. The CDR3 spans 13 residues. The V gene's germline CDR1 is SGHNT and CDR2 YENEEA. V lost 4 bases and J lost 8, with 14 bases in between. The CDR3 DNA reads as TGTGCCAGCAGCTCCAGACCGGGAGGAGAAGCTTTCTTT. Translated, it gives CASSSRPGGEAFF.

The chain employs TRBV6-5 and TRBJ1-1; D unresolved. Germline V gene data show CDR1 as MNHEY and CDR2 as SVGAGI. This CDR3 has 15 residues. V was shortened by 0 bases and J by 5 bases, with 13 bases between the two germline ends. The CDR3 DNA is TGTGCCAGCAGTTACTCCCCACCACGAGTGACTGAAGCTTTCTTT. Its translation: CASSYSPPRVTEAFF.

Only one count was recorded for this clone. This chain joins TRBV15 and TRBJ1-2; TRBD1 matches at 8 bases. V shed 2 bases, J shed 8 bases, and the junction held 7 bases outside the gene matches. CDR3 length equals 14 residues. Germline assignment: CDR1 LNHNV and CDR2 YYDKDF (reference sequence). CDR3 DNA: TGTGCCACCAGCAGACGGACAGGGAGTACGGGCTACACCTTC. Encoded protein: CATSRRTGSTGYTF.

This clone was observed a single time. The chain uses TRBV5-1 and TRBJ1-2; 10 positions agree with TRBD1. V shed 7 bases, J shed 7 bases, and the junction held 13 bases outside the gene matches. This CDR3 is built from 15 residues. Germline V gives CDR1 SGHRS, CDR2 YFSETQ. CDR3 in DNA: TGCGCCAGCCGGGACAGGGGTGCAACAGCGGCTGGCTACACCTTC. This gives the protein CASRDRGATAAGYTF. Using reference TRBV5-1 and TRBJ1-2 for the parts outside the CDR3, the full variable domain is KAGVTQTPRYLIKTRGQQVTLSCSPISGHRSVSWYQQTPGQGLQFLFEYFSETQRNKGNFPGRFSGRQFSNSRSEMNVSTLELGDSALYLCASRDRGATAAGYTFGSGTRLTVV.

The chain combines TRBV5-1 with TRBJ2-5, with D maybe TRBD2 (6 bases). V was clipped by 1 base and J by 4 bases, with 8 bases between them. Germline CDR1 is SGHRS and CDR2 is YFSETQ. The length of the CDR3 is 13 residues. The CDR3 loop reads CASSLRAGETQYF. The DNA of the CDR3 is TGCGCCAGCAGCTTGAGAGCGGGAGAGACCCAGTACTTC.

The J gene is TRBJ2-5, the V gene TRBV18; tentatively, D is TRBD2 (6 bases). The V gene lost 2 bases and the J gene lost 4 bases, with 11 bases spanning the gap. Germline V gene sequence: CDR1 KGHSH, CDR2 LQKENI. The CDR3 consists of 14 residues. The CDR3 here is CASSPSPGGETQYF. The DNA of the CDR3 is TGTGCCAGCTCACCATCCCCCGGGGGAGAGACCCAGTACTTC.

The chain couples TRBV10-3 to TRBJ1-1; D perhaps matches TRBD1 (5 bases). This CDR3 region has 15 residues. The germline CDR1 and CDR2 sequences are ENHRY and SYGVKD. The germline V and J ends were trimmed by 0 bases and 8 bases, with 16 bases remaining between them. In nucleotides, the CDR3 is TGTGCCATCAGTGAGTCGATTGCAGGGTTATTCGAAGCTTTCTTT. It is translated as CAISESIAGLFEAFF.

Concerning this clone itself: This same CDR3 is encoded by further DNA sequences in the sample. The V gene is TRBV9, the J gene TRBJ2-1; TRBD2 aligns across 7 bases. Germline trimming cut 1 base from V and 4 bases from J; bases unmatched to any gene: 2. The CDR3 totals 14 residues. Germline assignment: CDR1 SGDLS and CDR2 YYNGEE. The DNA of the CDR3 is TGTGCCAGCAGCGTAACTAGCGCGTACAATGAGCAGTTCTTC. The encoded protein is CASSVTSAYNEQFF. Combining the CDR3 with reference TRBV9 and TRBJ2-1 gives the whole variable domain DSGVTQTPKHLITATGQRVTLRCSPRSGDLSVYWYQQSLDQGLQFLIQYYNGEERAKGNILERFSAQQFPDLHSELNLSSLELGDSALYFCASSVTSAYNEQFFGPGTRLTVL.

CDR3 sequence reads: CASSLWEGTDTQYF. DNA for the CDR3: TGTGCCAGCAGCTTGTGGGAGGGCACAGATACGCAGTATTTT. The V and J genes are TRBV5-5 and TRBJ2-3; D is perhaps TRBD2 (6 bases). Trimming removed 1 base from V and 1 base from J, with 7 bases in between. The CDR3 length is 14 residues. Germline values: CDR1 SGHKS, CDR2 YYEKEE (reference sequence).

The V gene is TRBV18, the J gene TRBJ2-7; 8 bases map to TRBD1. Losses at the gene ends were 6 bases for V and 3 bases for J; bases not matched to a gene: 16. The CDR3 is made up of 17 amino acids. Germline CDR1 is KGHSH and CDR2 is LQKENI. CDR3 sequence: CASSRRAGGQGLYEQYF. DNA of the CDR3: TGTGCCAGCTCGCGCCGAGCCGGAGGACAGGGTCTCTACGAGCAGTACTTC.

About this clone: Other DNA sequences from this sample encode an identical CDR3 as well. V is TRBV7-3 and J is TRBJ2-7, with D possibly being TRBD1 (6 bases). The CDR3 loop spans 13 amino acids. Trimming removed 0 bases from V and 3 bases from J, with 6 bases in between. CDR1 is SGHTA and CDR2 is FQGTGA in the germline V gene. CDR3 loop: CASSLTGGYEQYF. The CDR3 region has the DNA TGTGCCAGCAGCTTAACAGGGGGCTACGAGCAGTACTTC.

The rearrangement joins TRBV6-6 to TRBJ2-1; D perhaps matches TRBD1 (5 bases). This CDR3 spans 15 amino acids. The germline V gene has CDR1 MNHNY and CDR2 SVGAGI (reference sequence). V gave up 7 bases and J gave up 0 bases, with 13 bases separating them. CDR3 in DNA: TGTGCCAGCACCCCACAGGCGAGCTCCTACAATGAGCAGTTCTTC. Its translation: CASTPQASSYNEQFF.